A selection of T cell receptor beta chains follows, all from one sample in a study of blood T cell repertoires in COVID-19. Sequencing was performed with immunoSEQ multiplex PCR; in TCRdb, only in-frame clones are kept and a portion is missing. Of around 200,000 clones listed, roughly 85% are singletons. Sequenced: PBMCs or T cells enriched from blood (not recorded which). The receptors stem from a middle-aged man who had recovered from COVID-19. CDR3s include the opening cysteine and the closing phenylalanine or tryptophan. A D gene is named only where the DNA matches it firmly.

j_call d_call v_call cdr3_nt cdr3_aa
TRBJ2-7 NA TRBV2 TGTGCCAGCAGTGATGTTCTAGTAACCGAGCAGTACTTC CASSDVLVTEQYF
TRBJ1-1 NA TRBV7-6 TGTGCCAGCAGCTTAATGACAGCGAACACTGAAGCTTTCTTT CASSLMTANTEAFF
TRBJ1-2 NA TRBV7-9 TGTGCCAGCAGCTTACGCATGGGGCTTGGCTACACCTTC CASSLRMGLGYTF
TRBJ2-1 NA TRBV9 TGTGCCAGCAGCGTAGCTAATCTAGCAGCTTACAATGAGCAGTTCTTC CASSVANLAAYNEQFF
TRBJ1-5 NA TRBV7-3 TGTGCCAGCACCCCCCGACCCGAAACAGGGAGAAGGTCCTATAGCAATCAGCCCCAGCATTTT CASTPRPETGRRSYSNQPQHF
TRBJ2-3 TRBD2 TRBV6-5 TGTGCCAGCATGAGCGGGGGCACAGATACGCAGTATTTT CASMSGGTDTQYF
TRBJ2-1 NA TRBV6-4 TGTGCCAGCAGTGACTTTCCAGGGGCTGAGCAGTTCTTC CASSDFPGAEQFF
TRBJ2-6 TRBD1 TRBV10-3 TGTGCCACTTCGCAGGGGACAGGGGGCGCAGGGGCCAACGTCCTGACTTTC CATSQGTGGAGANVLTF
TRBJ1-1 TRBD1 TRBV29-1 TGCAGCGCTCAGGGGGACACTGAAGCTTTCTTT CSAQGDTEAFF
TRBJ1-6 TRBD1 TRBV10-3 TGTGCCATCAGTGAGCCGGGACAGGGGGCGCGTTCACCCCTCCACTTT CAISEPGQGARSPLHF
TRBJ2-2 NA TRBV5-6 TGTGCCAGCAGCTTGGGTCCTACCTTCCCCGGGGAGCTGTTTTTT CASSLGPTFPGELFF
TRBJ2-2 NA TRBV11-3 TGTGCCAGCAGCGACTTCTCTGCCGGGGAGCTGTTTTTT CASSDFSAGELFF
TRBJ1-1 NA TRBV5-1 TGCGCCAGCAGCTTGGTACAGTTGAACACTGAAGCTTTCTTT CASSLVQLNTEAFF